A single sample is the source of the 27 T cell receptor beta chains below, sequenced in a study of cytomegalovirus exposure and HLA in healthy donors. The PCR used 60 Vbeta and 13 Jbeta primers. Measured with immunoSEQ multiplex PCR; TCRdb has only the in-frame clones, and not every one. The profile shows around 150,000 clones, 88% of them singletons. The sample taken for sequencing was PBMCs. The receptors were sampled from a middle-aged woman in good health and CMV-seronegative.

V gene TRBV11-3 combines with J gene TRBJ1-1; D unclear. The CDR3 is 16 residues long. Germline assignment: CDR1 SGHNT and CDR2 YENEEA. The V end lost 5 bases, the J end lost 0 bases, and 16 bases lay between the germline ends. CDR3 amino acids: CASSPYGLTMNTEAFF. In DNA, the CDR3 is TGTGCCAGCAGCCCCTATGGACTGACTATGAACACTGAAGCTTTCTTT.

CDR3 in DNA: TGTGCCAGTAGTCTGGGGCAGCCGTTTTTTGCAACTAATGAAAAACTGTTTTTT. Translation gives CASSLGQPFFATNEKLFF. The chain employs TRBV19 and TRBJ1-4; tentative D call: TRBD1 (5 bases). Germline V gives CDR1 LNHDA, CDR2 SQIVND (reference sequence). Trimming stripped 5 bases from V and 0 bases from J, with 19 bases between. The CDR3 totals 18 residues.

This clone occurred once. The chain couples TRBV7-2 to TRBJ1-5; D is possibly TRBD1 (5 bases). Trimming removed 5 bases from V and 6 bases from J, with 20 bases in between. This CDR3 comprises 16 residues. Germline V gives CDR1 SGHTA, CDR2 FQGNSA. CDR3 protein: CASSNTLPTAGQPQHF. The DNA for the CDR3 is TGTGCCAGCAGCAATACGTTGCCGACAGCCGGTCAGCCCCAGCATTTT.

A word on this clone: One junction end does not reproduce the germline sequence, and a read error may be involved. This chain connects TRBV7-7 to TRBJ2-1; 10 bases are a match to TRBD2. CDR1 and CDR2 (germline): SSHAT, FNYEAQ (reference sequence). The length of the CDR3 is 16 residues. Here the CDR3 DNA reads TGTGCTAGCAGCTTAGGTTCTAGCGGGAGTCTTAATGAGCAGTTCTTC. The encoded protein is CASSLGSSGSLNEQFF.

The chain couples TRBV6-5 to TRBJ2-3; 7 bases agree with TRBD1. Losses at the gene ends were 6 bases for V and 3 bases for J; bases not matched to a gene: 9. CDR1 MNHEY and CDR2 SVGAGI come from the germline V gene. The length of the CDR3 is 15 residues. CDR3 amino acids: CASSNRGPHTDTQYF. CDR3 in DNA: TGTGCCAGCAGCAACAGGGGTCCTCATACAGATACGCAGTATTTT.

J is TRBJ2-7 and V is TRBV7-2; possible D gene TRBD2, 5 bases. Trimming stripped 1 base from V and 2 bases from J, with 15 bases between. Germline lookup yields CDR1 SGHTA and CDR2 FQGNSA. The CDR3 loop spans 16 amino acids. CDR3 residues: CASSLELWELAYEQYF. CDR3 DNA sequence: TGTGCCAGCAGCTTAGAACTTTGGGAACTAGCCTACGAGCAGTACTTC.

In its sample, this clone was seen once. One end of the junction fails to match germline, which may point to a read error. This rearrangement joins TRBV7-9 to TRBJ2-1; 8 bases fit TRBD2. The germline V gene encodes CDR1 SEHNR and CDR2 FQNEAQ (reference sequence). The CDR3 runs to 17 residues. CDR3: CSSSLEFLAGFYNEQFF. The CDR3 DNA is TGTTCCAGCAGCTTAGAGTTCCTAGCGGGCTTCTACAATGAGCAGTTCTTC.

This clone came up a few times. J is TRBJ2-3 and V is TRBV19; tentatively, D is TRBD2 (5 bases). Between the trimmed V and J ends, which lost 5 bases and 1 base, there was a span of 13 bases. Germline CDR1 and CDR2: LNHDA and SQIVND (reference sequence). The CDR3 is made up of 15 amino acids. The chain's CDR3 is CASSSSWGGTDTQYF. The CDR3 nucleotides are TGTGCCAGTAGTTCCTCGTGGGGAGGCACAGATACGCAGTATTTT.

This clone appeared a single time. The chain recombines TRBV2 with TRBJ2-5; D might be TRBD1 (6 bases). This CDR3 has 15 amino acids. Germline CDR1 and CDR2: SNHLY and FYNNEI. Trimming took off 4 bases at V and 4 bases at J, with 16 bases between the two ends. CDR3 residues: CASSVRSGAGETQYF. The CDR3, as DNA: TGTGCCAGCAGTGTAAGGTCAGGGGCAGGAGAGACCCAGTACTTC. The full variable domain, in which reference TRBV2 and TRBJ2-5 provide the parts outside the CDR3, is EPEVTQTPSHQVTQMGQEVILRCVPISNHLYFYWYRQILGQKVEFLVSFYNNEISEKSEIFDDQFSVERPDGSNFTLKIRSTKLEDSAMYFCASSVRSGAGETQYFGPGTRLLVL.

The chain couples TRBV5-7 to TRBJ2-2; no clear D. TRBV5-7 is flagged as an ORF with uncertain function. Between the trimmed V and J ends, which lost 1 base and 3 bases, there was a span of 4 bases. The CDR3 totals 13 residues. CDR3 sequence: CASSLYYTGELFF. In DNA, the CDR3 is TGTGCCAGCAGCTTGTATTACACCGGGGAGCTGTTTTTT.

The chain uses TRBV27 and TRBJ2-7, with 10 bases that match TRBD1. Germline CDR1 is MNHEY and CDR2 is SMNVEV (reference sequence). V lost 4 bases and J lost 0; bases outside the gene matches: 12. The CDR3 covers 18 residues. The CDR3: CASSSRQTGGTLSYEQYF. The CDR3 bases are TGTGCCAGCAGTTCAAGGCAGACAGGGGGCACCCTCTCCTACGAGCAGTACTTC.

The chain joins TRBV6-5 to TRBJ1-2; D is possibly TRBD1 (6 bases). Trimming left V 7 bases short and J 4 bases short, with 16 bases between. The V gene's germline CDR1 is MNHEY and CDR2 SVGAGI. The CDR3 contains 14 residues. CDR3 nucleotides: TGTGCCAGCAAGGGGGGGGCTAAGGGCTATGGCTACACCTTC. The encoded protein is CASKGGAKGYGYTF.

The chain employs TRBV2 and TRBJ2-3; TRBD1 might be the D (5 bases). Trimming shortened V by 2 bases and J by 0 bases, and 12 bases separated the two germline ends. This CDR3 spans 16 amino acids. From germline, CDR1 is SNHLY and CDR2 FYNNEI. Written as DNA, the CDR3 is TGTGCCAGCAGTGAAAGGGGCCCACTTAGCACAGATACGCAGTATTTT. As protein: CASSERGPLSTDTQYF. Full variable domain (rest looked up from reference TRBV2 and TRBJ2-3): EPEVTQTPSHQVTQMGQEVILRCVPISNHLYFYWYRQILGQKVEFLVSFYNNEISEKSEIFDDQFSVERPDGSNFTLKIRSTKLEDSAMYFCASSERGPLSTDTQYFGPGTRLTVL.

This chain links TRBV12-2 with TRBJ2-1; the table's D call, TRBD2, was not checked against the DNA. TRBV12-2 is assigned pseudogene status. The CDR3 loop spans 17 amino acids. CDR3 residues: CASRSRCGWEVGNEQFF. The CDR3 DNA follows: TGTGCAAGTCGCTCCCGGTGCGGGTGGGAGGTTGGCAATGAGCAGTTCTTC.

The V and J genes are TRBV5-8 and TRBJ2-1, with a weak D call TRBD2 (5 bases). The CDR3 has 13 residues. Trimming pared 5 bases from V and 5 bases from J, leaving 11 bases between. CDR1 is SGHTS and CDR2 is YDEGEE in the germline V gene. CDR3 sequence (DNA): TGTGCCAGCAGAAGTGGGCGGGACAATGAGCAGTTCTTC. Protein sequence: CASRSGRDNEQFF.

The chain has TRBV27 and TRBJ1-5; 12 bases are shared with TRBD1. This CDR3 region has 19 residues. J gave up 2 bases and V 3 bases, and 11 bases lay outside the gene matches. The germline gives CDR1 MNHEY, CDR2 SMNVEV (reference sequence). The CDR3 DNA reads TGTGCCAGCAGTTTTACTTCCGGGACAGGGGGCTGGGGCAATCAGCCCCAGCATTTT. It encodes CASSFTSGTGGWGNQPQHF.

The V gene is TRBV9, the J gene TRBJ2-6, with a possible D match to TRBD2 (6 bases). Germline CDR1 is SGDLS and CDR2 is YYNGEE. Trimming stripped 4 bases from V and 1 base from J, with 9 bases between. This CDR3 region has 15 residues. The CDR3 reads CASSRGGSGANVLTF. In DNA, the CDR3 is TGTGCCAGCAGCAGAGGAGGGTCTGGGGCCAACGTCCTGACTTTC.

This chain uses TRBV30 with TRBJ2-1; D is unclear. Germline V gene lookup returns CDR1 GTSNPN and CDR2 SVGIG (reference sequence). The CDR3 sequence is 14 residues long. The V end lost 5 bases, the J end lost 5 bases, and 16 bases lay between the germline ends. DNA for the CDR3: TGTGCCTGGGGCCCGTCAATTATACACAATGAGCAGTTCTTC. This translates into CAWGPSIIHNEQFF.

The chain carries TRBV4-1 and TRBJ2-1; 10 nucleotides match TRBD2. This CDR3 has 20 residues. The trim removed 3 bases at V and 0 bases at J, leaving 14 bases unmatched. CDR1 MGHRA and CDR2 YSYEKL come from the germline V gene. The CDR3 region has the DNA TGCGCCAGCAGCCACCCTAGCGGGAGAGCCCCATTTGGCTCCTACAATGAGCAGTTCTTC. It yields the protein CASSHPSGRAPFGSYNEQFF.

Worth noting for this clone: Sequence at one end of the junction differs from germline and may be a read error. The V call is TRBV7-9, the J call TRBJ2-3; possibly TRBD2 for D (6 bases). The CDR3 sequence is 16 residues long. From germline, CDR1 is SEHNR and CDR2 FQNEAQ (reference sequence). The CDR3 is CSSSAPPGGRADTQYF. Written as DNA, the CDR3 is TGTTCCAGCAGCGCTCCCCCCGGGGGACGCGCAGATACGCAGTATTTT. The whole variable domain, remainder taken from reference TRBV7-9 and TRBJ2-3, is DTGVSQNPRHKITKRGQNVTFRCDPISEHNRLYWYRQTLGQGPEFLTYFQNEAQLEKSRLLSDRFSAERPKGSFSTLEIQRTEQGDSAMYLCSSSAPPGGRADTQYFGPGTRLTVL.

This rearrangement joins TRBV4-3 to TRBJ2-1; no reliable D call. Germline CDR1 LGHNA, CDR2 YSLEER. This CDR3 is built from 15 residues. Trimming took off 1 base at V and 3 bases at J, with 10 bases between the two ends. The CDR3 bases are TGCGCCAGCAGCCAAGGGCGCAGACTCTACAATGAGCAGTTCTTC. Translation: CASSQGRRLYNEQFF.

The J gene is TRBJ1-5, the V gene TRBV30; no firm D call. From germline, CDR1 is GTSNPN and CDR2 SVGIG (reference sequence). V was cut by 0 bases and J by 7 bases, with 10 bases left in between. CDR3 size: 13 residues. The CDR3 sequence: CAWSVSGRQPQHF. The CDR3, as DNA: TGTGCCTGGAGTGTAAGCGGTCGCCAGCCCCAGCATTTT.

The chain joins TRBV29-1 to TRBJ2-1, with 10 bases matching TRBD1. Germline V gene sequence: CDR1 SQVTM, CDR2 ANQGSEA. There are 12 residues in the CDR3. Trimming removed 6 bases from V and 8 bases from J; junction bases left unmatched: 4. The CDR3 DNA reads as TGCAGCGTGGGACAGGGGTCCGATGAGCAGTTCTTC. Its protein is CSVGQGSDEQFF.

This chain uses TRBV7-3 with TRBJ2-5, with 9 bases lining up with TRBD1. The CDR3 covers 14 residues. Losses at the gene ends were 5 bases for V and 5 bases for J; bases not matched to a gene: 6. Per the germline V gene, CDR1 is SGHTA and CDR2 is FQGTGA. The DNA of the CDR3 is TGTGCCAGCAGCCAACAGGGGGCGCCTGAGACCCAGTACTTC. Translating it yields CASSQQGAPETQYF.

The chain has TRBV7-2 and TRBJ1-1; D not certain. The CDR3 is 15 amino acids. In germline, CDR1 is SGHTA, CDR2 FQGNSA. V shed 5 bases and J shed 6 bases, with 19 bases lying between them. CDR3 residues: CASSPRGRAEPEAFF. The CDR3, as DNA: TGTGCCAGCAGCCCCCGGGGTCGGGCCGAGCCTGAAGCTTTCTTT.

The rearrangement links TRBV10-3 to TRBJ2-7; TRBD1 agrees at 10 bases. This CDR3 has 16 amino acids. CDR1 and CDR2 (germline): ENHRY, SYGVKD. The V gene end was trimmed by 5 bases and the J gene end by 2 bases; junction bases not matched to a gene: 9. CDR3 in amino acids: CAISPIIGQGAYEQYF. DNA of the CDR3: TGTGCCATCAGTCCTATTATTGGACAGGGGGCCTACGAGCAGTACTTC.

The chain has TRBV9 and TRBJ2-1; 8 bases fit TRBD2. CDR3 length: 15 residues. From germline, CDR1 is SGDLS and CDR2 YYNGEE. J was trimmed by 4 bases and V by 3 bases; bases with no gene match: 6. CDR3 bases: TGTGCCAGCAGCGCAGCGGGAGCGGGTTACAATGAGCAGTTCTTC. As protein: CASSAAGAGYNEQFF.